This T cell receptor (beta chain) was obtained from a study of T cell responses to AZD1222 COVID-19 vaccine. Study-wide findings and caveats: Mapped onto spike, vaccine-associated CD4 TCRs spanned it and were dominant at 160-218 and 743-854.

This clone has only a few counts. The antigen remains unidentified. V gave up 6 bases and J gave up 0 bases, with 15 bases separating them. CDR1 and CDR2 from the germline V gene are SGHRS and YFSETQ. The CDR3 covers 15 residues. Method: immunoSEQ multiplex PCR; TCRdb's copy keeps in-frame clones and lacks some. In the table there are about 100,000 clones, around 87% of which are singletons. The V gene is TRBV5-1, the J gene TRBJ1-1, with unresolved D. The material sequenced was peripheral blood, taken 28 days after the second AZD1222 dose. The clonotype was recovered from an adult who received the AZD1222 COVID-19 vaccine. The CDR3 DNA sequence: TGCGCCAGCACACGGACTGCCTCCATGAACACTGAAGCTTTCTTT. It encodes CASTRTASMNTEAFF.